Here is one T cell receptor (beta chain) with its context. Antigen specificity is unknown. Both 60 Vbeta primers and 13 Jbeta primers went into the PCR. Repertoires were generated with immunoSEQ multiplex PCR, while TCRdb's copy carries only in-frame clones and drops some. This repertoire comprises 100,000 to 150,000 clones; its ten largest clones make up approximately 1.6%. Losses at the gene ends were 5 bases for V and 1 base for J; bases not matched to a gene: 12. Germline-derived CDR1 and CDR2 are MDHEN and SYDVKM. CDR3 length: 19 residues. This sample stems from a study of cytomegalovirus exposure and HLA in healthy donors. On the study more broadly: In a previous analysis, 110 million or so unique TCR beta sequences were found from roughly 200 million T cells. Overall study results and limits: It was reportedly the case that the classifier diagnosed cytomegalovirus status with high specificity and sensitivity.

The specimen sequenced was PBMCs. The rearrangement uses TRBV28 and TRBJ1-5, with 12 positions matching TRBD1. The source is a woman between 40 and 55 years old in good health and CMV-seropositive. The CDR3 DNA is TGTGCCAGCAGTCCGACACCGGGACAGGGGGCTAGGAGCAATCAGCCCCAGCATTTT. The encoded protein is CASSPTPGQGARSNQPQHF.